A selection of T cell receptor beta chains follows, all from one sample in a study of blood T cell repertoires in COVID-19. TCRdb's copy holds only in-frame clones and misses some; the assay was immunoSEQ multiplex PCR. The data contain 450,000 or so clones, approximately 89% of them singletons. What was sequenced was peripheral blood. The receptors were sampled from a man aged 18-30 years with COVID-19, enrolled during active disease. The CDR3 runs from the conserved cysteine through the conserved F or W. The D gene is left open where the match is weak. Clone sizes are given selectively: once, few, many, or a class where the clone is expanded.

abundance	d_gene	j_gene	v_gene	CDR3aa	CDR3nt
.	.	TRBJ2-1	TRBV2	CASKHPPSYNEQFF	TGTGCCAGCAAACACCCCCCCAGCTACAATGAGCAGTTCTTC
.	.	TRBJ1-5	TRBV6-5	CASRRGTGSPQHF	TGTGCCAGCAGGAGGGGGACGGGATCGCCCCAGCATTTT
.	TRBD2	TRBJ2-7	TRBV5-1	CASSLRTSGTPYEQYF	TGCGCCAGCAGCTTGAGAACTAGCGGGACACCCTACGAGCAGTACTTC
.	.	TRBJ1-2	TRBV3-1/TRBV3-2	CASSQDRRGYTF	TGTGCCAGCAGTCAGGACAGACGTGGCTACACCTTC
.	TRBD2	TRBJ2-7	TRBV18	CASSPQLTSGGSYEQYF	TGTGCCAGCTCACCCCAATTGACTAGCGGGGGCTCCTACGAGCAGTACTTC
once	TRBD1	TRBJ2-1	TRBV2	CASRSGTGRNEQFF	TGTGCCAGCAGGTCCGGGACAGGGCGGAATGAGCAGTTCTTC
once	.	TRBJ1-4	TRBV12-3/TRBV12-4	CASSGQLYEKLFF	TGTGCCAGCAGTGGACAGCTGTATGAAAAACTGTTTTTT
.	.	TRBJ1-4	TRBV7-2	CASRPGTNEKLFF	TGTGCCAGCAGGCCCGGGACTAATGAAAAACTGTTTTTT
.	TRBD1	TRBJ1-5	TRBV2	CASTRDSHSNQPQHF	TGTGCCAGCACTAGGGACAGCCATAGCAATCAGCCCCAGCATTTT
.	TRBD1	TRBJ2-1	TRBV25-1	CASSPYRGNEQFF	TGTGCCAGCAGTCCCTACAGGGGGAATGAGCAGTTCTTC
.	TRBD1	TRBJ2-3	TRBV11-2	CASSPTQGAGDTQYF	TGTGCCAGCAGCCCTACCCAGGGGGCCGGAGATACGCAGTATTTT
few	.	TRBJ1-3	TRBV4-1	CASSLSAGAGNTIYF	TGCGCCAGCAGCCTCTCAGCGGGGGCTGGAAACACCATATATTTT
.	TRBD1	TRBJ2-3	TRBV2	CASSRQGGTDTQYF	TGTGCCAGCAGCAGACAGGGGGGCACAGATACGCAGTATTTT
.	TRBD1	TRBJ2-3	TRBV24-1	CATSGQGAADTQYF	TGTGCCACCAGTGGACAGGGGGCTGCAGATACGCAGTATTTT
few	TRBD2	TRBJ2-3	TRBV24-1	CATSDAGVAGVGDTQYF	TGTGCCACCAGTGATGCTGGGGTAGCGGGAGTTGGAGATACGCAGTATTTT
.	TRBD1	TRBJ2-7	TRBV11-1	CASSLAGDRSSYEQYF	TGTGCCAGCAGCTTAGCGGGGGACAGGAGCTCCTACGAGCAGTACTTC
.	.	TRBJ2-2	TRBV5-1	CASSGGSNTGELFF	TGCGCCAGCAGCGGGGGGTCGAACACCGGGGAGCTGTTTTTT
.	TRBD2	TRBJ2-7	TRBV6-2/TRBV6-3	CASSPDSGSAHEQYF	TGTGCCAGCAGTCCAGATAGCGGGAGCGCCCACGAGCAGTACTTC
.	.	TRBJ2-5	TRBV7-2	CASSSPRIETQYF	TGTGCCAGCAGCTCCCCCAGAATTGAGACCCAGTACTTC
.	.	TRBJ1-1	TRBV29-1	CSVEVRGSSVTEAFF	TGCAGCGTTGAGGTAAGGGGGAGTTCGGTCACTGAAGCTTTCTTT
.	.	TRBJ2-5	TRBV20-1	CSASETTQETQYF	TGCAGTGCTAGTGAGACAACCCAAGAGACCCAGTACTTC
.	.	TRBJ1-1	TRBV3-1/TRBV3-2	CASSQDGGNTEAFF	TGTGCCAGCAGCCAAGATGGAGGGAACACTGAAGCTTTCTTT
.	.	TRBJ1-1	TRBV15	CATSRGDGRDTEAFF	TGTGCCACCAGCAGAGGCGATGGCAGGGACACTGAAGCTTTCTTT
.	TRBD2	TRBJ2-3	TRBV7-3	CASSPGLAGSDTQYF	TGTGCCAGCAGCCCCGGACTAGCGGGGTCAGATACGCAGTATTTT
.	TRBD1	TRBJ1-4	TRBV7-9	CASSLIWDSNEKLFF	TGTGCCAGCAGCTTAATCTGGGACAGTAATGAAAAACTGTTTTTT
few	.	TRBJ1-2	TRBV11-3	CASSDRTTWNGYTF	TGTGCCAGCAGCGACAGGACGACTTGGAATGGCTACACCTTC
.	.	TRBJ2-1	TRBV7-9	CASSSFPQPGLTEQFF	TGTGCCAGCAGCTCCTTCCCCCAACCGGGACTTACAGAGCAGTTCTTC
.	.	TRBJ2-7	TRBV30	CAWMVTGGKQYF	TGTGCCTGGATGGTGACTGGGGGGAAGCAGTACTTC
.	.	TRBJ2-7	TRBV18	CASSPSTGRFYEQYF	TGTGCCAGCTCACCAAGTACAGGGCGCTTCTACGAGCAGTACTTC
once	TRBD1	TRBJ2-2	TRBV4-2	CASSPGDRAVELFF	TGTGCCAGCAGCCCGGGGGACAGGGCCGTGGAGCTGTTTTTT
.	.	TRBJ1-2	TRBV15	CATSRAEGRGGYGYTF	TGTGCCACCAGCAGAGCGGAAGGACGGGGAGGGTATGGCTACACCTTC
.	.	TRBJ2-5	TRBV5-1	CASSLQGGETQYF	TGCGCCAGCAGCTTGCAAGGGGGAGAGACCCAGTACTTC
.	.	TRBJ1-5	TRBV20-1	CSASNRADQPQHF	TGCAGTGCTAGTAACAGGGCCGATCAGCCCCAGCATTTT
once	TRBD2	TRBJ2-1	TRBV30	CAWSKLAGGKYNEQFF	TGTGCCTGGAGTAAACTAGCGGGAGGGAAATACAATGAGCAGTTCTTC
.	TRBD1	TRBJ2-4	TRBV19	CVDRGRDVAKNIQYF	TGTGTCGACAGGGGGCGGGACGTGGCCAAAAACATTCAGTACTTC
.	.	TRBJ2-3	TRBV5-1	CASSLGSGGNTDTQYF	TGCGCCAGCAGCTTGGGTAGCGGAGGAAATACAGATACGCAGTATTTT
few	.	TRBJ1-4	TRBV3-1/TRBV3-2	CASSHTPSYNEKLFF	TGTGCCAGCAGCCATACTCCGTCATATAATGAAAAACTGTTTTTT
.	.	TRBJ1-6	TRBV13	CASSSYQDSPLHF	TGTGCCAGCAGCTCCTACCAGGATTCACCCCTCCACTTT
.	.	TRBJ1-2	TRBV27	CASSLGSNYGYTF	TGTGCCAGCAGTTTGGGGAGTAACTATGGCTACACCTTC
.	.	TRBJ1-1	TRBV20-1	CSASPTGLTNTEAFF	TGCAGTGCTAGTCCTACGGGACTTACGAACACTGAAGCTTTCTTT
.	.	TRBJ2-3	TRBV5-1	CASSLTGSTDTQYF	TGCGCCAGCAGCTTGACAGGTTCCACAGATACGCAGTATTTT
.	.	TRBJ2-7	TRBV29-1	CSADGGYEQYF	TGCAGCGCCGACGGAGGGTACGAGCAGTACTTC
.	.	TRBJ2-5	TRBV5-1	CASSLGTTETQYF	TGCGCCAGCAGCTTGGGAACAACCGAGACCCAGTACTTC
once	TRBD1	TRBJ2-2	TRBV9	CASSVLGQGSAGELFF	TGTGCCAGCAGCGTACTGGGACAGGGGTCTGCCGGGGAGCTGTTTTTT
.	TRBD2	TRBJ2-7	TRBV6-2/TRBV6-3	CASSRGLAGYEQYF	TGTGCCAGCAGCCGGGGACTAGCGGGCTACGAGCAGTACTTC
once	.	TRBJ2-2	TRBV19	CASSIISSGTGELFF	TGTGCCAGTAGTATCATTTCCTCAGGCACCGGGGAGCTGTTTTTT
once	.	TRBJ1-1	TRBV28	CASSDTEAFF	TGTGCCAGCAGCGACACTGAAGCTTTCTTT
.	.	TRBJ2-6	TRBV11-3	CASSAGGGSGANVLTF	TGTGCCAGCAGCGCCGGAGGAGGGTCTGGGGCCAACGTCCTGACTTTC
.	TRBD2	TRBJ2-5	TRBV25-1	CASSPGTSGIVETQYF	TGTGCCAGCAGTCCGGGGACTAGCGGGATCGTAGAGACCCAGTACTTC
.	.	TRBJ2-7	TRBV5-1	CASKYAANSDEQYF	TGCGCCAGCAAGTACGCGGCTAACTCCGACGAGCAGTACTTC